The present T cell receptor beta chain was sequenced within a study of cytomegalovirus exposure and HLA in healthy donors. The CDR3 spans 14 residues. The germline V gene encodes CDR1 SGHDT and CDR2 YYEEEE. V was clipped by 4 bases and J by 10 bases; unmatched bases: 5. The protocol was immunoSEQ multiplex PCR, while the TCRdb copy is restricted to in-frame clones and leaves out a portion. The data show 90,000 to 130,000 clones, with roughly 90% seen just once and 1.4% held by the top ten. This TCR was recovered from a woman in her twenties or thirties in good health and CMV-seropositive. This chain uses TRBV5-6 with TRBJ1-6; 10 nucleotides match TRBD1. Sequencing was carried out using PBMCs. The CDR3 bases are TGTGCCAGCAGCAGGACAGGGGGGTGGTCACCCCTCCACTTT. Its protein is CASSRTGGWSPLHF.